This T cell receptor beta chain was sequenced during a study of shared clonotypes between healthy human individuals. Study details: The plates for each donor numbered three CD4 naive, three CD4 memory, two CD8 naive and one CD8 memory.

This CDR3 comprises 15 residues. Trimming at V came to 2 bases and at J to 5 bases, leaving 9 bases not matched to a gene. CDR1 and CDR2 from the germline V gene are SGHDT and YYEEEE. Study conclusions and caveats: In contrast to clonotypes shared by all four donors, non-shared clonotypes had lower generation probabilities. Specimens sampled were limited to blood, with tissue repertoires likely differing.

Clones were sequenced by immunoSEQ multiplex PCR, and TCRdb holds only the in-frame ones, with some missing. Here the sample spans roughly 2.5 million clones, around nine tenths being singletons. A split of CD4+ cells into CD45RA+ naive and CD45RA-negative memory subsets was performed. A note on this clone: Its antigen is not identified.

The TCR comes from a man aged 18 to 29 in good health. Sequencing was done on a sample of naive CD4+ T cells sorted from blood. Documented subset: CD45RA+ positively selected. The V and J genes are TRBV5-6 and TRBJ2-7, with TRBD1 matching 8 bases. The CDR3 region has the DNA TGTGCCAGCAGCTTTCTGACGGCAGGGGGCCACGAGCAGTACTTC. Its translation is CASSFLTAGGHEQYF. Full variable domain (rest looked up from reference TRBV5-6 and TRBJ2-7): DAGVTQSPTHLIKTRGQQVTLRCSPKSGHDTVSWYQQALGQGPQFIFQYYEEEERQRGNFPDRFSGHQFPNYSSELNVNALLLGDSALYLCASSFLTAGGHEQYFGPGTRLTVT.